This TCR beta chain is from a study of Ad26.COV2.S vaccination and SARS-CoV-2 variants. The wider study: Enrollment placed the donor in the COV1001 Ad26.COV2.S trial arm. Study findings and constraints: Greater spike-specific TCR breadth was seen in vaccine recipients than in placebo recipients. TCR breadth and depth estimates may have understated total T cell responses.

Treatment: about 20 received Ad26.COV2.S at low or high dose, single or two shots; a few received placebo; per-sample allocation not given. Sampling was performed 63 days after the first vaccine or placebo injection. What was given as vaccine was an Ad26 vector encoding Wuhan-strain SARS-CoV-2 spike. Generated by immunoSEQ multiplex PCR, the TCRdb table keeps only in-frame clones and is missing some. The table lists 300,000 to 400,000 clones, roughly 91% of them singletons. About this clone itself: The target antigen is unknown.

Germline CDR1 reads LNHDA; CDR2 reads SQIVND (reference sequence). The CDR3 runs to 13 residues. V dropped 4 bases and J dropped 6; count of bases not matched to a gene: 5. This sequence originates from a person between 18 and 59 years old who received the Ad26.COV2.S COVID-19 vaccine or a placebo. The specimen was peripheral blood, collected in a trial of Ad26.COV2.S vaccine versus placebo. This chain links TRBV19 with TRBJ2-7; 8 positions match TRBD2. CDR3 loop: CASSTGLGLEQYF. The CDR3 DNA is TGTGCCAGTAGTACGGGACTAGGTCTCGAGCAGTACTTC. Drawing the rest from reference TRBV19 and TRBJ2-7, the complete variable domain is DGGITQSPKYLFRKEGQNVTLSCEQNLNHDAMYWYRQDPGQGLRLIYYSQIVNDFQKGDIAEGYSVSREKKESFPLTVTSAQKNPTAFYLCASSTGLGLEQYFGPGTRLTVT.